A selection of T cell receptor beta chains follows, all from one sample in a study of cytomegalovirus exposure and HLA in healthy donors. Clones were read by immunoSEQ multiplex PCR, and TCRdb kept only the in-frame ones, dropping some. The repertoire holds 66,000 or so clones, with approximately 88% as singletons. Sequenced input: PBMCs. The receptors shown here come from a man aged 30 to 39 in good health and CMV-seropositive. CDR3s include the opening cysteine and the closing phenylalanine or tryptophan. A D gene is named only where the DNA matches it firmly. Clone size is not always given. Where it is, it says once, few, many or a class for expanded clones.

d_call	clone_size	v_call	j_call	cdr3_nt	cdr3_aa
TRBD2	.	TRBV27	TRBJ2-2	TGTGCCAGCAGTGGACTAGCGGGGACCTACACCGGGGAGCTGTTTTTT	CASSGLAGTYTGELFF
TRBD2	.	TRBV12-5	TRBJ2-2	TGTGCTAGTGGTTTGGGATTAGCGGGGAACACCGGGGAGCTGTTTTTT	CASGLGLAGNTGELFF
TRBD2	.	TRBV27	TRBJ2-3	TGTGCCAGCAGGTTAAGCGGGAGGGCCGGAGATACGCAGTATTTT	CASRLSGRAGDTQYF
.	.	TRBV2	TRBJ1-5	TGTGCCAGCAGTGAAAGGGGAGGTCAGCCCCAGCATTTT	CASSERGGQPQHF
TRBD2	once	TRBV19	TRBJ2-1	TGTGCCAGTGCCACAGCGGGAGGGAGGAATGAGCAGTTCTTC	CASATAGGRNEQFF
.	.	TRBV5-1	TRBJ2-2	TGCGCCAGCAGCCCAAGACAGGAGAACACCGGGGAGCTGTTTTTT	CASSPRQENTGELFF
.	.	TRBV7-2	TRBJ1-4	TGTGCCAGCAGCTTAGCTGATAGTGCGTTGCCGTCTAATGAAAAACTGTTTTTT	CASSLADSALPSNEKLFF
TRBD1	few	TRBV11-2	TRBJ2-7	TGTGCCAGCAGCTACGGGACAGGGGACTACGAGCAGTACTTC	CASSYGTGDYEQYF
.	once	TRBV14	TRBJ2-7	TGTGCCAGCAGCCAAGGTTTACCCGGGAGCTCCTACGAGCAGTACTTC	CASSQGLPGSSYEQYF
TRBD1	.	TRBV27	TRBJ2-7	TGTGCCAGCAGCTTCGGACAGGAAACCTACGAGCAGTACTTC	CASSFGQETYEQYF
.	.	TRBV7-9	TRBJ2-1	TGTGCCAGCAGCCCTCCCGGGACAATACTTGAGCAGTTCTTC	CASSPPGTILEQFF
.	.	TRBV4-2	TRBJ2-5	TGTGCCAGCAGCCCCACAGGTAAAGAGATCCAGTACTTC	CASSPTGKEIQYF
.	.	TRBV7-2	TRBJ2-2	TGTGCCAGCACCTACCCGAACACCGGGGAGCTGTTTTTT	CASTYPNTGELFF
.	.	TRBV13	TRBJ2-3	TGTGCCAGCAGCTCTTGGGCCCGTGCTCGACAAACTAGCACAGATACGCAGTATTTT	CASSSWARARQTSTDTQYF
.	.	TRBV6-6	TRBJ2-7	TGTGCCAGCAGTTACTCGCGCGGGAACTCCTACGAGCAGTACTTC	CASSYSRGNSYEQYF
.	.	TRBV15	TRBJ1-1	TGTGCCACCAGCAGAGACCTGGGAGACACTGAAGCTTTCTTT	CATSRDLGDTEAFF
TRBD1	.	TRBV7-9	TRBJ1-4	TGTGCCAGCAGCTTAGAAGGGGGCGTAAGGGACTTGCCCCGGGGACTGTTTTTT	CASSLEGGVRDLPRGLFF
TRBD1	.	TRBV13	TRBJ2-5	TGTGCCAGCATAGACAGGGCTTTCGGGGAGACCCAGTACTTC	CASIDRAFGETQYF
.	.	TRBV18	TRBJ1-1	TGTGCCAGCTCACCGATGGCGGACACTGAAGCTTTCTTT	CASSPMADTEAFF
TRBD1	.	TRBV6-1	TRBJ1-2	TGTGCCAGCAGCCGGGACAGGAACTATGGCTACACCTTC	CASSRDRNYGYTF
TRBD1	.	TRBV4-3	TRBJ1-1	TGCGCCAGCAGCCCCACCCGACAGGGCCTGAACACTGAAGCTTTCTTT	CASSPTRQGLNTEAFF
.	.	TRBV29-1	TRBJ2-7	TGCAGCGTTGAAGGGACAGCCTACGAGCAGTACTTC	CSVEGTAYEQYF
.	.	TRBV18	TRBJ1-2	TGTGCCAGCTCACCGCCGGGTTTTTACTCTAACTATGGCTACACCTTC	CASSPPGFYSNYGYTF
TRBD2	.	TRBV4-2	TRBJ2-1	TGTGCCAGCAGCCATGAATCCGGGACTAGTTTCTACAATGAGCAGTTCTTC	CASSHESGTSFYNEQFF
.	.	TRBV6-5	TRBJ2-1	TGTGCCAGTAGTTACACGACAGGAAACAATGAGCAGTTCTTC	CASSYTTGNNEQFF
TRBD1	once	TRBV27	TRBJ1-2	TGTGCCAGCAGCCGACAGGGGATGGGCTACACCTTC	CASSRQGMGYTF
.	.	TRBV4-3	TRBJ1-2	TGCGCCAGCAGCCAAGAAAAGGGGTATGGCTACACCTTC	CASSQEKGYGYTF
.	.	TRBV9	TRBJ2-3	TGTGCCAGCAGCGGGGGCCCCGCAGATGGCACAGATACGCAGTATTTT	CASSGGPADGTDTQYF
.	.	TRBV19	TRBJ2-5	TGTGCCAGTACCGTCGGGGGAGGAGAGACCCAGTACTTC	CASTVGGGETQYF
TRBD2	.	TRBV2	TRBJ2-7	TGTGCCAGCAGTGAACGGGCTAGCGGCTACGAGCAGTACTTC	CASSERASGYEQYF
.	.	TRBV30	TRBJ2-5	TGTGCCTGGAGCCAACAGGCGCCGGAGACCCAGTACTTC	CAWSQQAPETQYF
.	.	TRBV7-3	TRBJ1-1	TGTGCCAGCAGCGCACAGACAAACACTGAAGCTTTCTTT	CASSAQTNTEAFF
.	.	TRBV5-1	TRBJ2-1	TGCGCCAGCAGCTTAGGACAGTCAATATACAATGAGCAGTTCTTC	CASSLGQSIYNEQFF
.	.	TRBV18	TRBJ2-7	TGTGCCAGCTCACCGGCAGGGATTTACGAGCAGTACTTC	CASSPAGIYEQYF
TRBD2	.	TRBV4-3	TRBJ2-7	TGCGCCAGCAGCCAAGACATGGGAGGGTACTCCTACGAGCAGTACTTC	CASSQDMGGYSYEQYF
.	.	TRBV9	TRBJ2-3	TGTGCCAGCAGCTCAGGGGGGACGGGGTCGGAGCAGTATTTT	CASSSGGTGSEQYF
.	.	TRBV7-6	TRBJ2-3	TGTGCCAGCAGCTACTTCCCAAACAGGGAGAAGGATACGCAGTATTTT	CASSYFPNREKDTQYF
TRBD2	.	TRBV2	TRBJ2-2	TGTGCCAGCAGTTCGGGACTAGCGGGTCAGACCGGGGAGCTGTTTTTT	CASSSGLAGQTGELFF
.	.	TRBV4-1	TRBJ1-4	TGCGCCAGCAGCCAAGAGGCGACAGGTGCAACTAATGAAAAACTGTTTTTT	CASSQEATGATNEKLFF
TRBD2	once	TRBV29-1	TRBJ2-5	TGCAGCGTCGAGATAGCGGGAGTCAAGGAGACCCAGTACTTC	CSVEIAGVKETQYF
.	.	TRBV7-2	TRBJ1-1	TGTGCCAGCAGCTTAGTTTCGGGAGCAGATGAAGCTTTCTTT	CASSLVSGADEAFF
.	.	TRBV7-2	TRBJ2-7	TGTGCCAGCAGCTTAGGTCCCAACTACGAGCAGTACTTC	CASSLGPNYEQYF
.	.	TRBV29-1	TRBJ2-7	TGCAGGGCAGGGGAGGGACAAGACTACGAGCAGTACTTC	CRAGEGQDYEQYF
.	.	TRBV6-1	TRBJ2-7	TGTGCCAGCAGTGACGGTGCAGGGGCCAAACAGTACTTC	CASSDGAGAKQYF
.	.	TRBV28	TRBJ1-1	TGTGCCAGCAGCGACATATACACTGAAGCTTTCTTT	CASSDIYTEAFF
.	.	TRBV5-6	TRBJ1-1	TGTGCCAGCAGCTTGGCGGACAGCCAGGGGGCTTTCTTT	CASSLADSQGAFF
.	once	TRBV6-6	TRBJ1-1	TGTGCCAGCAGGCCCGAGTCTTACACTGAAGCTTTCTTT	CASRPESYTEAFF